Here is one T cell receptor (beta chain) with its context. Its antigen specificity is not known. No base-level quality is on record; no much larger clone is a single base apart. The CDR3 numbers 13 residues from cysteine through phenylalanine. CDR3 DNA is the only sequence kept; it has 39 bases, read in frame from the first base. V and J lose 3 bases and 7 bases, and a span of 9 bases separates them. The germline V gene yields MNHNS for CDR1 and SASEGT for CDR2. Donors were healthy HIV-negative adults with no recently reported acute infections or vaccinations. Every donor was a Caucasian adult residing in Nashville, Tennessee, USA. CD4+ T cells were enriched by magnetic negative selection; naive cells were then positively selected on CD45RA, and the negative fraction formed the memory subset. Blood was obtained by leukapheresis, after which PBMCs were separated by Ficoll-Histopaque density gradient centrifugation and cryopreserved in liquid nitrogen vapor phase. Purity and quantity of every magnetically sorted T cell population were checked by analytical flow cytometry. Genomic DNA was isolated from each sorted fraction and quantified by UV absorbance on a Nanodrop 2000c.

This sample is drawn from a study of shared clonotypes between healthy human individuals (dated by TCRdb to 2020 to 2022). With regard to the full study: The cohort comprised two women and a few men aged 18 to 49 years. Different laboratories and diverse techniques were used to prepare libraries and sequence TCR repertoires, to increase sequencing depth and limit assay-specific biases. Each donor's leukapheresis produced roughly between roughly 0.94 and 9.5 billion PBMCs. To estimate repertoire size and how much clonotype sharing occurs between individuals, the study deeply sequenced the blood TCR repertoires of 4 to 6 healthy adults. For each donor, CD4 naive and CD4 memory were each run on three plates, CD8 naive on two plates, and CD8 memory on one plate.

What the study reported, not specific to this receptor: When several donors were compared, the shared fraction of clonotypes was about 5.2% for naive CD4, around 3.5% for naive CD8, roughly 2.3% for memory CD4, and roughly 0.43% for memory CD8. Compared with non-shared clonotypes, clonotypes shared by all four sorted-subset donors had higher generation probabilities. Based on pairwise subsampling, the degree of clonotype sharing among donors was expected to be affected by sequencing depth. Even with the large sequencing depth, rarefaction of the sorted-subset datasets indicated that sequencing was incomplete. Naive subsets generally had larger estimated clonotype richness than memory subsets. The genetic and exposure-history diversity represented was limited by the small number of donors. Sampling was restricted to blood, and TCR repertoires in tissue are likely to differ from TCR repertoires in blood.

TCR CDR3 regions were amplified from genomic DNA by multiplex PCR using the deep immunoSEQ assay. Extracted genomic DNA from each cell subset was spread evenly across all wells of several immunoSEQ 96-well plates, with each plate serving as a replicate. Each replicate PCR for sorted subsets received approximately 220 ng genomic DNA, equal to about 29,000 T cell genomes. Purified libraries were quantified with a Qubit 3.0 fluorometer, sized on a Bioanalyzer 2100, and re-quantified with the KAPA Library Quantification kit. A separate single-read 150-cycle Illumina NextSeq 550 flow cell was used to sequence each immunoSEQ 96-well plate. The authors processed their data as follows. Because only junctional sequences without quality scores were contained in the immunoSEQ output, filtering matching that applied to full-length reads could not be performed. Sequences were annotated with PyIR, a Python wrapper for IgBLAST v1.9, using IMGT germline references to assign V/J genes and CDR3. Any read was removed if the V/J assignment was weak (E-value above 1e-6), the CDR3 was missing, or the read contained stop codons, out-of-frame junctions, or ambiguous translated residues. A V3J clonotype was defined by an identical inferred V gene, J gene, and CDR3 amino acid sequence. To compute the percentage overlap between repertoires, the number of shared unique clonotypes was divided by the size of the smaller repertoire. RTK rarefaction, the Chao1 estimator, and Recon v2.1 estimates of unobserved clonotypes were used to assess repertoire richness. OLGA was used to compute generation probabilities for all TCRbeta clonotypes that the gDNA method yielded from a handful of donors. TCRdb stores this immuneACCESS table with in-frame sequences only. Part of the clones is absent; in the studies checked, under half of the shortfall reflects unresolved V genes, and no reason is known for the rest. V, J and clone size derive from that table, while D and trimming were established from the DNA sequence. This sample has a few million clones in its table, and approximately 95% of those were observed once. The top ten hold 0.39% of the sample.

This receptor chain uses TRBV6-1 and TRBJ1-4, with no confidently assigned D gene. Material: naive CD4+ T cells from PBMCs. The cell subset or site label corresponds to: CD45RA+ positively selected. The source is a man in his late teens or twenties in good health. Some clones in this sample may be carry-over from other donors' samples. The nucleotide sequence reads as follows: TGTGCCAGCAGTGATGAGGCGGGTGAAAAACTGTTTTTT. Its translation is CASSDEAGEKLFF.